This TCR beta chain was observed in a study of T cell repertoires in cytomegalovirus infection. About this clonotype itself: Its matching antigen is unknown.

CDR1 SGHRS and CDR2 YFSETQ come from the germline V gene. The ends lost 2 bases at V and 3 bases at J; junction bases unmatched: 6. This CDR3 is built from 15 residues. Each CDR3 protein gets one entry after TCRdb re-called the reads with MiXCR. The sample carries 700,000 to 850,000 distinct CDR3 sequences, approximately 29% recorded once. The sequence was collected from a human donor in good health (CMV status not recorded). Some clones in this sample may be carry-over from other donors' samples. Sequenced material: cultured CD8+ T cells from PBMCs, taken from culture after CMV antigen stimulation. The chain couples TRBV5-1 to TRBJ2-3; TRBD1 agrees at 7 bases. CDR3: CASSFLETGTDTQYF. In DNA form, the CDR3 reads TGCGCCAGCAGCTTTCTAGAGACAGGGACAGATACGCAGTATTTT.